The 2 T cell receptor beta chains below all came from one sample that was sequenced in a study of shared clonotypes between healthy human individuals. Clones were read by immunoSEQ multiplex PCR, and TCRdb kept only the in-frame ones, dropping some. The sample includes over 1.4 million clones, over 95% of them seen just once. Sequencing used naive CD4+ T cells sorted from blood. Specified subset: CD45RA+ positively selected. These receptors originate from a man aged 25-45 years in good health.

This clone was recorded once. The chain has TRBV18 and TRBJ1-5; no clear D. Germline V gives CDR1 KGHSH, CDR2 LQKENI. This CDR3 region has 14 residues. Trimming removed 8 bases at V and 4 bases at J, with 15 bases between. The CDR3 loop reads CASHSSGSNQPQHF. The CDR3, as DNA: TGTGCCAGCCATTCATCGGGGTCAAATCAGCCCCAGCATTTT.

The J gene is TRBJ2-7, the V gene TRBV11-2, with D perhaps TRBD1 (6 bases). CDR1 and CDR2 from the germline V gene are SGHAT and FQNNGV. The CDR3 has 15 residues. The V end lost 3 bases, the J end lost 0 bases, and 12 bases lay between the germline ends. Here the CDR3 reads CASSFIRGNSYEQYF. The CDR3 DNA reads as TGTGCCAGCAGCTTTATTAGGGGGAACTCCTACGAGCAGTACTTC.